This T cell receptor beta chain emerged from a study of Graves' ophthalmopathy and Graves' hyperthyroidism. TCR beta CDR3 regions were amplified from RNA transcripts. The authors performed first-round RT-PCR with HTBI primers and then a second-round multiplex PCR. TCRdb itself ran the multiplex PCR reads through MiXCR, one entry per CDR3 protein. The data show about 400,000 distinct CDR3 sequences, 15% seen once. This clonotype was observed a handful of times. V shed 4 bases and J shed 2 bases, with 15 bases lying between them. CDR3 length: 16 residues. Germline loops: CDR1 MNHEY, CDR2 SVGEGT. The clonotype was recovered from a young woman with stable Graves' hyperthyroidism. This rearrangement joins TRBV6-2 or TRBV6-3 to TRBJ1-5, with a tentative D call TRBD1 (6 bases). The sample consisted of peripheral blood. CDR3 nucleotide sequence: TGTGCCAGCAGTTCCGTACAGGGCTTGGGCAATCAGCCCCAGCATTTT. Its protein is CASSSVQGLGNQPQHF.